The present T cell receptor beta chain was sequenced within a study of cytomegalovirus exposure and HLA in healthy donors (dated by TCRdb to the late 2010s). Broadly, across the study: An earlier analysis of several hundred of the donors reported approximately 300 Gb of sequence data and roughly 100 million unique TCR beta sequences from about 179 million T cells. To decide whether each TCR beta V gene segment behaved as functional or pseudogenic, an earlier analysis of some 600 of the donors relied on high-throughput TCR beta sequencing. Class I and class II HLA loci were covered by the typing at four-digit resolution. Rather than drawing on any new phenotypic data, the later analysis identified candidate immune exposures from TCR beta sequences and the way those sequences occurred across donors. A later genetic analysis took genome-wide SNP genotypes for about 55% of the roughly 700 donors and used that subset as a discovery cohort. Among several hundred genotyped donors of the cohort, an average of about 240,000 unique TCR beta nucleotide sequences was sequenced per donor, of which 15% to 20% were non-productive. Among the approximately 400 genotyped donors, 81% belonged to the genetic ancestry cluster associated with self-reported Caucasian donors. Alongside the repertoire data, information on donor age, sex, ethnicity and CMV serostatus was compiled. The number of typed donors differed by locus: about 620-640 for A, B, C, DRB1 and DQB1; some 540 for DQA1; 606 for DPA1; and around 450 for DPB1. In a later analysis, previously published TCR beta repertoires from 500 to 750 donors were re-analyzed and high-resolution HLA genotyping was added so that TCR occurrence patterns could be studied. To predict cytomegalovirus infection status, the study combined high-throughput TCR immunosequencing, statistical association of individual TCRs with disease status, and machine learning. The T cell repertoires of 670 or so subjects were profiled by immunosequencing and related to cytomegalovirus serostatus. Five DR-DQ haplotypes were handled as single units for association and clustering, since linkage in the cohort was strong. An early release that covered some 630 HLA-typed donors contained about 300 gigabases of sequencing data and 70 million to 100 million unique TCR sequences. The study aimed to test whether cataloging public T cell receptors could reveal signatures of past pathogen exposure. Along with the approximately 700-subject first cohort, a separate validation cohort of some 130 different subjects was used. All discovery cohort repertoires had been generated using a single sequencing platform. What the authors observed across the whole study: Because counts were too low, around 17 rarely observed V segments, including chromosome 9 orphons, were left out of the earlier analysis of 500 to 650 of the donors. The presence/absence analyses assumed that sequencing depth was roughly uniform across donors, and that assumption may not be true. Linkage disequilibrium might explain the correlated functional status among segregating V segments, but an unknown experimental factor could not be ruled out. In vitro tests confirmed that a few of the cytomegalovirus-associated TCR beta chains recognize cytomegalovirus antigens. The only immune exposure information available for the cohort was CMV serostatus. At a false discovery rate of 0.05, a later analysis linked under 20,000 TCR beta sequences to specific HLA alleles. Most TCR sequences were seen in very few donors, while some public TCRs were found in many individuals. According to a later analysis, parvovirus B19, influenza, CMV and Epstein-Barr virus appeared linked to several top co-occurrence clusters. Some IMGT-functional V segments, including TRBV6-2 and TRBV6-3, could not be told apart with the 87-base-pair reads, so those segments were excluded. Most CMV-associated TCR beta chains appeared to be HLA-restricted in a later analysis, and the HLA associations seemed to be driven largely by CMV exposure. A total of 164 TCR beta chains were listed by the study as associated with cytomegalovirus. This cohort had only TCR beta chains sequenced, and the lack of alpha or paired-chain data limited which features could be detected. It was suggested by the authors that the approach could potentially be generalized to other disease states and immunological phenotypes. According to a later genetic analysis, donors in an Asian-associated ancestry cluster had fewer N-insertions in productive TCRs than the roughly 700-donor mean. Cytomegalovirus status was reported to be diagnosed by the classifier with high specificity and sensitivity in both the original and validation cohorts. A group of highly shared sequence variants was considered likely to be a technical artifact of the sequencing pipeline. In a later analysis, HLA-associated TCR beta chains were found to be more clonally expanded and to have lower generation probabilities than equally common non-associated chains. Because HLA typing was unavailable for some donors at each locus, only the typed subset was used in association tests. In a later analysis, TCR association rates were found to vary across HLA loci, with the most associated TCRs seen for DRB1 alleles and the fewest for HLA-C alleles. A further reported finding was that TCR beta sequences accurately predicted the HLA-A and HLA-B alleles for most subjects in the first cohort. Broadly in line with IMGT annotations, most TCR beta V segments showed up in productive rearrangements about 87% or about 30% of the time in an earlier analysis of approximately 640 of the donors. A later genetic analysis associated a missense DCLRE1C variant with V-gene and J-gene trimming of TCR beta chains, and an independent cohort replicated the association. When HLA alleles, especially DR and DQ, strongly co-occurred, attributing TCR associations to individual alleles was difficult.

On this clone itself: Its target antigen remains unknown. No base quality information exists; no much larger clone differs at one position.

Library construction relied on the immunoSEQ multiplex PCR assay. For the multiplex PCR, a mixture combining 60 forward primers for TCR Vbeta segments and 13 reverse primers for TCR Jbeta segments was used. A multiplex PCR assay on genomic DNA amplified the CDR3 region of rearranged TCR beta genes. The Illumina HiSeq System was used to sequence the amplified TCR beta libraries as 87-base-pair reads. The paper's processing steps were these. A later analysis counted about 80 million unique TCR beta chains across the 650 to 800 repertoires, and around 9.9 million of these chains were shared by at least two donors. Raw reads were error-corrected and collapsed into unique sequences with a nearest-neighbor algorithm that merged closely related sequences to remove PCR and sequencing errors. CDR3 sequences were aligned to IMGT reference sequences to assign V, D and J gene segments. For a sequence to be retained, at least a six-nucleotide match to both a V gene segment and a J gene segment was required. A rearrangement was called productive if the CDR3 had no stop codons and remained in frame with V and J, and every other rearrangement was called non-productive. CDR3 was defined by IMGT convention, running from the second conserved V-encoded cysteine to the conserved J-encoded phenylalanine. In an earlier analysis of 550 to 650 of the donors, sequences lacking an unambiguous match to a single V gene segment were excluded. In an earlier analysis of several hundred of the donors, V segments were called functional above 56.7% productive rearrangements and were called segregating when the between-donor standard deviation exceeded 5%. A statistical classification framework was built for diagnosing cytomegalovirus status from the catalog of TCR beta chain sequences. In a later analysis, TCR nucleotide sequences were compared against IMGT/GENE-DB human TR gene sequences so that V and J genes could be assigned. Using the TCRdist pipeline, a later analysis assigned CDR3 sequences along with most-parsimonious VDJ recombination scenarios. A later analysis defined each TCR beta chain by its CDR3 amino acid sequence plus V-gene family, and excluded reads lacking a unique V-gene family. A later analysis removed 450 to 600 highly shared, low-generation-probability nucleotide sequences to deal with suspected cross-contamination and a sequencing artifact. In a later analysis, a clonal expansion index was calculated for each public chain from normalized within-repertoire ranks of inferred template counts. In a later analysis, generation probabilities were computed using a VDJ recombination model fitted to out-of-frame rearrangements, and the results were checked against IGoR. In a later analysis, hypergeometric tests were used to score TCR-TCR, TCR-HLA and TCR-CMV co-occurrence, with a repertoire-size bias correction applied to TCR pairs. False discovery rates were estimated in a later analysis by permuting HLA or CMV assignments 20 times. A later analysis grouped co-occurring TCRs with DBSCAN, adding TCRdist sequence similarity when clustering within HLA-allele-positive subsets. For co-occurrence clustering, repertoires with fewer than 30,000 or more than 120,000 public chains were excluded, along with about five repertoires with anomalous nucleotide sharing. TCRdb re-hosts the immuneACCESS table, in-frame sequences only. Its copies lack some clones; in the studies checked, an unresolved V gene accounts for under half of them, and the cause for the rest is not known. That table supplies the V and J calls and clone size; D and trimming were determined from the DNA. The sample table holds 310,000 or so clones, of which roughly 90% were seen once. The ten most abundant clones make up roughly 2.3% of the sample.

CDR1 GTSNPN and CDR2 SVGIG were looked up in the germline V gene (reference sequence). Trimming at the junction amounts to 5 bases on V and 6 bases on J, and the germline ends lie 22 bases apart. The CDR3 covers 15 residues, taking in both the cysteine and the phenylalanine. This entry keeps only the CDR3 DNA: 45 bases, framed from base 1. The cohort comprised 710 or so healthy bone marrow donors. At the time of sampling, all cohort members were nominally healthy, though unrecorded immune exposures were likely present. The donor tested CMV seronegative, placing the donor among the 350 to 400 seronegative members of the cohort. Each donor provided a peripheral blood sample, and peripheral blood mononuclear cells were used for TCR beta sequencing. The Qiagen DNeasy Blood Extraction Kit was used to extract genomic DNA from the blood cell samples.

Sequenced material: PBMCs. This TCR derives from a woman aged 18 to 35 in good health and CMV-seronegative. The chain is encoded by TRBV30 joined to TRBJ1-1, with the D gene too uncertain to name. The nucleotide sequence reads as follows: TGTGCCTGGGGGCAAATAGGGAGAACTGGTGCTGAAGCTTTCTTT. Its protein is CAWGQIGRTGAEAFF.